These 8 T cell receptor beta chains originate from one sample sequenced in a study of OX40 agonist ivuxolimab in advanced cancers. Libraries were built with the immunoSEQ multiplex PCR assay. What TCRdb holds here is the immuneACCESS table cut down to in-frame rearrangements. Part of the clones is not present; checked against another copy, under half of the missing clones reflect an unresolved V gene, and the others are unexplained. The table for this sample lists about 150,000 clones; 94% of them were counted only once. The ten largest clonotypes hold about 0.3% of the sample. Sequenced material: CD4+ or CD8+ T cells sorted from blood, taken in a trial of the OX40 agonist ivuxolimab. The source is an adult with an advanced solid tumor such as melanoma, head and neck, liver or kidney cancer.

J is TRBJ2-5 and V is TRBV7-2; no clear D. Germline V gene data show CDR1 as SGHTA and CDR2 as FQGNSA. CDR3 length equals 13 residues. The ends were cut back, 2 bases at V and 1 base at J, with 5 bases in the middle. In DNA form, the CDR3 reads TGTGCCAGCAGCTTACGTGTCCAAGAGACCCAGTACTTC. It encodes CASSLRVQETQYF. The full variable domain, rest sourced from reference TRBV7-2 and TRBJ2-5, is GAGVSQSPSNKVTEKGKDVELRCDPISGHTALYWYRQSLGQGLEFLIYFQGNSAPDKSGLPSDRFSAERTGGSVSTLTIQRTQQEDSAVYLCASSLRVQETQYFGPGTRLLVL.

The rearrangement uses TRBV13 and TRBJ1-2; TRBD1 is a possible D gene (6 bases). CDR3 length: 19 residues. CDR1 is PRHDT, CDR2 FYEKMQ, per germline (reference sequence). The V gene lost 0 bases and the J gene lost 8 bases, with 28 bases spanning the gap. In nucleotides, the CDR3 is TGTGCCAGCAGCTTAGGCGCTAGTACCTCAGGGGTGGTGACAGGCGGCTACACCTTC. It translates to CASSLGASTSGVVTGGYTF.

The V and J genes are TRBV11-2 and TRBJ1-1; no clear D gene. Germline V gives CDR1 SGHAT, CDR2 FQNNGV. V was pared by 5 bases and J by 0 bases, with 7 bases between. The CDR3 sequence is 13 residues long. The CDR3 loop reads CASSRIVNTEAFF. For the CDR3, the DNA is TGTGCCAGCAGCCGTATCGTGAACACTGAAGCTTTCTTT.

The chain is built from TRBV19 and TRBJ2-1; 7 nucleotides agree with TRBD1. V dropped 6 bases and J dropped 9; count of bases not matched to a gene: 2. CDR3 length equals 11 residues. Germline-derived CDR1 and CDR2 are LNHDA and SQIVND (reference sequence). The CDR3 nucleotides are TGTGCCAGTAGGGGACAGCTTGAGCAGTTCTTC. Translation: CASRGQLEQFF.

The chain has TRBV5-1 and TRBJ1-3; perhaps TRBD1 as D (6 bases). This CDR3 region has 18 residues. In germline, CDR1 is SGHRS, CDR2 YFSETQ. Trimming pared 0 bases from V and 2 bases from J, leaving 18 bases between. CDR3 bases: TGCGCCAGCAGCTTGGCCCCCACAGGGTACGGTGCTGGAAACACCATATATTTT. It translates to CASSLAPTGYGAGNTIYF.

The V gene is TRBV5-4, the J gene TRBJ2-1; possibly TRBD1 or TRBD2 for D (5 bases each). Germline CDR1 SGHNT, CDR2 YYREEE (reference sequence). V shed 0 bases and J shed 11 bases, with 12 bases lying between them. This CDR3 contains 13 residues. The CDR3 sequence: CASSLAGPSQQFF. The CDR3, as DNA: TGTGCCAGCAGCTTGGCGGGGCCTAGCCAGCAGTTCTTC.

The V and J genes are TRBV4-3 and TRBJ2-7; 12 bases match TRBD1. The CDR3 extends over 16 amino acids. Trimming removed 5 bases from V and 4 bases from J; junction bases left unmatched: 9. Germline values: CDR1 LGHNA, CDR2 YSLEER. CDR3 loop: CASSSVTGQGAYEQYF. The CDR3 DNA is TGCGCCAGCAGCTCGGTTACGGGACAGGGGGCGTACGAGCAGTACTTC.

The chain employs TRBV6-1 and TRBJ2-1, with D tentatively TRBD2 (5 bases). V was shortened by 6 bases and J by 8 bases, with 17 bases between the two germline ends. Germline V gene sequence: CDR1 MNHNS, CDR2 SASEGT. The CDR3 spans 14 residues. As DNA, the CDR3 is TGTGCCAGCAGCCATACAGAGGTGGAGGATGAGCAGTTCTTC. This gives the protein CASSHTEVEDEQFF.